The rows below give T cell receptor beta chains drawn from one sample of a study of blood T cells in healthy people across ages. TCRdb ran MiXCR on the 5' RACE reads and lists one entry per CDR3 protein. The sample yields fewer than 800,000 distinct CDR3 sequences, approximately 21% seen once. Sequenced input: blood. All receptors derive from a man in his 70s in good health. CDR3s include the opening cysteine and the closing phenylalanine or tryptophan. The order of the fields is D gene, V gene, J gene, CDR3 protein. D genes are given only for firm matches.

-	TRBV12-3/TRBV12-4	TRBJ2-1	CASSLTSTHYNEQFF
TRBD1	TRBV20-1	TRBJ1-1	CSANPQGARSTEAFF
TRBD1	TRBV4-3	TRBJ1-1	CASSQGRGFAEAFF
TRBD2	TRBV28	TRBJ2-1	CASSTPSGPPRDEQFF
-	TRBV7-8	TRBJ1-4	CASSLVTGTTPSNEKLFF
TRBD2	TRBV28	TRBJ2-1	CASSLLSGRAGYNEQFF
TRBD2	TRBV11-1	TRBJ2-1	CASSPREVAGYREQFF
-	TRBV30	TRBJ1-2	CACPVWGSAYGYTF
-	TRBV3-1	TRBJ2-1	CASSQESSISYNEQFF
TRBD1	TRBV6-1	TRBJ1-3	CASNSAGQGQTIYF
-	TRBV5-1	TRBJ2-3	CASGPDRLDTQYF
TRBD2	TRBV6-4	-	CASSPGTSYKEQFF
TRBD2	TRBV20-1	TRBJ2-1	CSAEGGRDSYNEQFF
-	TRBV30	TRBJ2-5	CAWSRAGAETQYF
-	TRBV5-1	TRBJ2-5	CASSKGLQETQYF
-	TRBV7-9	TRBJ1-1	CASREDVAEAFF
-	TRBV7-2	TRBJ2-2	CASSLAAADTGELFF
-	TRBV28	TRBJ2-5	CASSSQRYSGETQYF
-	TRBV28	TRBJ2-1	CASSDFPHEQFF
-	TRBV2	-	CASGTSPYEQYF
-	TRBV7-9	TRBJ1-3	CASSYTGTDSGNTIYF
TRBD2	TRBV5-1	TRBJ2-1	CASSEGTSGTNEQFF
-	TRBV18	TRBJ1-1	CASSPTQEARGAEAFF
-	TRBV7-9	TRBJ1-6	CASSSPGQQYSPLHF
-	TRBV12-5	TRBJ2-1	CASGPETALGSYNEQFF
-	TRBV5-4	TRBJ2-5	CASSGRAGETQYF
-	TRBV12-3/TRBV12-4	TRBJ2-7	CASSFRRAQRRVEQYF